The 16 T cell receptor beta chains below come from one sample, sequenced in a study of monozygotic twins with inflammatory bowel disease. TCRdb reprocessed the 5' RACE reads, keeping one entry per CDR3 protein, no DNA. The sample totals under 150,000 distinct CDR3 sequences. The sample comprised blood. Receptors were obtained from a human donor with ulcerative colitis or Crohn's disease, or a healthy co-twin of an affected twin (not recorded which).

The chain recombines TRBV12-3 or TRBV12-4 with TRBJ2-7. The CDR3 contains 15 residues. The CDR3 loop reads CASSFAGRSSYEQYF.

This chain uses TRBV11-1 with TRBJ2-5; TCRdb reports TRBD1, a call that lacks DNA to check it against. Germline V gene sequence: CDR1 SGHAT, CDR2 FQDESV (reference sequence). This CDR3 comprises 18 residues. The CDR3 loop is CASSLISYGKSVFETQYF.

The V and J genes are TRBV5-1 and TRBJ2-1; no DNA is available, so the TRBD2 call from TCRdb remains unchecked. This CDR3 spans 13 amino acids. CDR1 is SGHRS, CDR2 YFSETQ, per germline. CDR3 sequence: CASSLVAGNEQFF.

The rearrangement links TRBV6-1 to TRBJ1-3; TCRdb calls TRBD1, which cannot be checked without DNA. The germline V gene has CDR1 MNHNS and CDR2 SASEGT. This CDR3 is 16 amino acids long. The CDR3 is CASSRQGIHSGNTIYF.

This CDR3 reads CASSIGGTRYYNEQFF. The chain has TRBV19 and TRBJ2-1; TCRdb indicates TRBD1, and absent DNA this call remains unverified. This CDR3 spans 16 amino acids. Germline V lookup: CDR1 LNHDA, CDR2 SQIVND (reference sequence).

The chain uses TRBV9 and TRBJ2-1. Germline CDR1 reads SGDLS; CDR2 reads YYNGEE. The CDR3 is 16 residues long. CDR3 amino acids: CASSVGTGGSYNEQFF.

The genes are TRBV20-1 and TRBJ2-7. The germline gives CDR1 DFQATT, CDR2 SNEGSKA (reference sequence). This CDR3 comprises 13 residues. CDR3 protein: CSAFRSPFYEQYF.

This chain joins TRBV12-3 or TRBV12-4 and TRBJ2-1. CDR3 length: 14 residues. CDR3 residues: CASSLSGVYNEQFF.

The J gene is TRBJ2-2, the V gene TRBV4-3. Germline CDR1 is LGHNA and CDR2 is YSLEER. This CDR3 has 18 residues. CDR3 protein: CASSQVLVSWENTGELFF.

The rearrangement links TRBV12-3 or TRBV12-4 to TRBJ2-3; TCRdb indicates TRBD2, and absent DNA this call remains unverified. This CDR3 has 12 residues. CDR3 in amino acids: CASSSTSFPLVF.

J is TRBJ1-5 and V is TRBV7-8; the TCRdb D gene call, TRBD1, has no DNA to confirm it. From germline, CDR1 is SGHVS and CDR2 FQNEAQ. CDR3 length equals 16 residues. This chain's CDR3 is CASSSYGQKVNQPQHF.

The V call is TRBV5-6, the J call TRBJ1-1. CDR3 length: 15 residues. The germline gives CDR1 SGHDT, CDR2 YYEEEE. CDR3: CASSLQMGMNTEAFF.

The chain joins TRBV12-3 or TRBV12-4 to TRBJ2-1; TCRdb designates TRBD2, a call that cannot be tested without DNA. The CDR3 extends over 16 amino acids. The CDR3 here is CASSSPPSGGPNEQFF.

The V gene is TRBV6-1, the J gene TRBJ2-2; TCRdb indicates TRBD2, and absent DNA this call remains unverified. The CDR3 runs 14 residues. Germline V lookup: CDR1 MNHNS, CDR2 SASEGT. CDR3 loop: CASRSMALTGELFF.

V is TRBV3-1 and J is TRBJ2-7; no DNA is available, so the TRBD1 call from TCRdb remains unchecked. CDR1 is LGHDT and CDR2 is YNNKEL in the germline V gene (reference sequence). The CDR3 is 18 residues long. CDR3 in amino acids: CASSQERQGQGWAYEQYF.

The chain's CDR3 is CSARTSGGGNEQFF. This chain connects TRBV20-1 to TRBJ2-1; TCRdb calls TRBD2, which cannot be checked without DNA. This CDR3 has 14 residues. Per germline, CDR1 DFQATT and CDR2 SNEGSKA (reference sequence).